A single sample is the source of the 17 T cell receptor beta chains below, sequenced in a study of shared clonotypes between healthy human individuals. Terminally differentiated effector memory CD45RA+ cells were excluded from the naive CD8 cells, which were CD45RO-negative and positively selected for CCR7. The assay was immunoSEQ multiplex PCR, and TCRdb's table has in-frame clones only and misses some. The sample has roughly 2,000,000 clones, 93% seen once; the top ten hold more than 1.5%. What was sequenced was naive CD8+ T cells from PBMCs. The receptors were gathered from a young man in good health. Some clones in this sample may be carry-over from other donors' samples.

The V gene is TRBV5-4, the J gene TRBJ2-7; 10 bases align to TRBD2. CDR1 and CDR2 (germline): SGHNT, YYREEE (reference sequence). The V gene end was trimmed by 5 bases and the J gene end by 2 bases; junction bases not matched to a gene: 7. The CDR3 runs to 15 residues. For the CDR3, the DNA is TGTGCCAGCAGTCACGGACTAGCGGATACCTACGAGCAGTACTTC. It encodes CASSHGLADTYEQYF.

CDR3 sequence reads: CASSLVIQGSSYEQYF. CDR3 DNA: TGTGCCAGCAGTTTAGTCATACAGGGTAGCTCCTACGAGCAGTACTTC. V is TRBV27 and J is TRBJ2-7; tentatively, D is TRBD1 (6 bases). Germline CDR1 reads MNHEY; CDR2 reads SMNVEV (reference sequence). The CDR3 spans 16 residues. The germline V and J ends were trimmed by 2 bases and 0 bases, with 14 bases remaining between them.

As to this clone: The sample has other DNA sequences that encode this CDR3 too. The chain carries TRBV9 and TRBJ2-7; maybe TRBD1 (5 bases). This CDR3 contains 15 residues. Trimming shortened V by 0 bases and J by 2 bases, and 12 bases separated the two germline ends. The germline gives CDR1 SGDLS, CDR2 YYNGEE. The CDR3 DNA is TGTGCCAGCAGCGTAGCTGGCACAGGCACCTACGAGCAGTACTTC. As protein: CASSVAGTGTYEQYF.

This clone has a single count. The chain employs TRBV7-9 and TRBJ2-7, with 9 bases lining up with TRBD2. Trimming removed 2 bases from V and 3 bases from J; junction bases left unmatched: 11. Germline V lookup: CDR1 SEHNR, CDR2 FQNEAQ (reference sequence). The CDR3 is made up of 17 amino acids. The CDR3 spells CASSLLSVAGVVYEQYF. The CDR3 nucleotides are TGTGCCAGCAGCTTATTGAGTGTAGCGGGAGTGGTCTACGAGCAGTACTTC.

The CDR3 nucleotides read TGTGCCAGCAGAATTTTTGGTAGGAGGGATAGTGGCTACACCTTC. This gives the protein CASRIFGRRDSGYTF. The gene calls are TRBV7-2 and TRBJ1-2; D unresolved. CDR1 is SGHTA and CDR2 is FQGNSA in the germline V gene. This CDR3 contains 15 residues. Trimming removed 6 bases from V and 7 bases from J, with 21 bases in between.

V and J are TRBV28 and TRBJ2-6; 10 bases agree with TRBD1. CDR1 is MDHEN, CDR2 SYDVKM, per germline. The CDR3 loop spans 20 amino acids. V was pared by 4 bases and J by 1 base, with 13 bases of the junction left unmatched. The CDR3, as DNA: TGTGCCAGCAGTTCCCTAAGACAGGGGGCGCGGAAGTCTGGGGCCAACGTCCTGACTTTC. It is translated as CASSSLRQGARKSGANVLTF.

The V and J genes are TRBV4-2 and TRBJ2-7; D is possibly TRBD1 (5 bases). V was shortened by 5 bases and J by 4 bases, with 18 bases between the two germline ends. This CDR3 region has 15 residues. Germline CDR1 LGHNA, CDR2 YNFKEQ. CDR3 amino acids: CASSVSWGPGYEQYF. The CDR3 DNA follows: TGTGCCAGCAGCGTCTCTTGGGGCCCTGGATACGAGCAGTACTTC.

The gene calls are TRBV19 and TRBJ2-2; 8 nucleotides match TRBD1. CDR3 size: 15 residues. Germline loops: CDR1 LNHDA, CDR2 SQIVND (reference sequence). The V gene end was trimmed by 9 bases and the J gene end by 5 bases; junction bases not matched to a gene: 11. CDR3 loop: CASSLDRENTGELFF. CDR3 DNA: TGTGCCAGCAGCCTGGACAGGGAAAATACCGGGGAGCTGTTTTTT.

Regarding this clone: This CDR3 is also generated by other DNA sequences in the sample. The chain couples TRBV7-9 to TRBJ2-1, with no clear D. Trimming left V 3 bases short and J 7 bases short, with 7 bases between. Per germline, CDR1 SEHNR and CDR2 FQNEAQ (reference sequence). CDR3 length equals 12 residues. The CDR3 protein is CASSFGTNEQFF. The DNA for the CDR3 is TGTGCCAGCAGCTTTGGAACTAATGAGCAGTTCTTC.

The rearrangement uses TRBV4-2 and TRBJ2-3; 16 bases are a match to TRBD2. The CDR3 is 19 amino acids. The junction had 6 bases not matched to a gene; V was cut back by 2 bases and J by 1 base. Germline CDR1 is LGHNA and CDR2 is YNFKEQ. CDR3 nucleotides: TGTGCCAGCAGCCAACCGGGACTAGCGGGAGGGCCTCGCACAGATACGCAGTATTTT. This gives the protein CASSQPGLAGGPRTDTQYF.

The rearrangement links TRBV7-9 to TRBJ2-1; D is uncertain. V was clipped by 2 bases and J by 0 bases, with 8 bases between them. CDR3 length: 15 residues. From germline, CDR1 is SEHNR and CDR2 FQNEAQ (reference sequence). The CDR3 region has the DNA TGTGCCAGCAGCTTACTTCAGGACTCCTACAATGAGCAGTTCTTC. Its protein product is CASSLLQDSYNEQFF.

CDR3 protein: CASTQRGGLNTEAFF. The CDR3 DNA reads as TGTGCCAGCACCCAGCGAGGGGGCTTGAACACTGAAGCTTTCTTT. The chain links TRBV27 to TRBJ1-1, with 7 bases fitting TRBD1. The CDR3 sequence is 15 residues long. The V and J ends lost 7 bases and 0 bases, in that order; junction bases with no gene match: 8. CDR1 and CDR2 from the germline V gene are MNHEY and SMNVEV (reference sequence).

The V gene is TRBV6-6, the J gene TRBJ2-7, with 7 bases that match TRBD2. Trimming cost V 2 bases and J 0 bases; bases outside gene matches: 4. Germline CDR1 and CDR2: MNHNY and SVGAGI (reference sequence). This CDR3 spans 15 amino acids. The CDR3 reads CASSYRRESSYEQYF. The CDR3 nucleotides read TGTGCCAGCAGTTACCGGCGGGAGAGCTCCTACGAGCAGTACTTC.

The rearrangement uses TRBV7-6 and TRBJ1-2, with D perhaps matching TRBD1 (5 bases). The CDR3 runs 14 residues. The germline V and J ends were trimmed by 5 bases and 2 bases, with 12 bases remaining between them. Germline V gene sequence: CDR1 SGHVS, CDR2 FNYEAQ. CDR3 DNA sequence: TGTGCCAGCAGCCTAGGACACATCAACTATGGCTACACCTTC. Translated: CASSLGHINYGYTF.

Comments on this clone: Other DNA sequences of this sample code for an identical CDR3. V is TRBV11-2 and J is TRBJ2-5, with D perhaps given as TRBD1 or TRBD2 (6 bases each). TRBJ2-7 matches the DNA end more closely, so the J call is doubtful. CDR3 length: 15 residues. Germline CDR1 is SGHAT and CDR2 is FQNNGV. The CDR3, as DNA: TGTGCCAGCAGCTTAGGAGCCGGGGGCACCTACGAGCAGTACTTC. It codes for CASSLGAGGTYEQYF.

The chain recombines TRBV19 with TRBJ2-4; D is unclear. V was pared by 3 bases and J by 3 bases, with 15 bases between. This CDR3 spans 16 amino acids. CDR1 is LNHDA, CDR2 SQIVND, per germline (reference sequence). CDR3 in amino acids: CASSMVHMGYKNIQYF. Written as DNA, the CDR3 is TGTGCCAGTAGTATGGTCCACATGGGGTACAAAAACATTCAGTACTTC.

The chain employs TRBV2 and TRBJ1-5, with 8 bases lining up with TRBD1. The J segment lost 1 base and the V segment lost 5 bases, leaving 7 bases of the junction unmatched. Looked up from germline, CDR1 is SNHLY and CDR2 is FYNNEI. The CDR3 extends over 16 amino acids. The CDR3: CASSTDRDWSNQPQHF. The CDR3 region has the DNA TGTGCCAGCAGTACGGACAGGGATTGGAGCAATCAGCCCCAGCATTTT. Together with reference TRBV2 and TRBJ1-5, the CDR3 gives the full variable domain: EPEVTQTPSHQVTQMGQEVILRCVPISNHLYFYWYRQILGQKVEFLVSFYNNEISEKSEIFDDQFSVERPDGSNFTLKIRSTKLEDSAMYFCASSTDRDWSNQPQHFGDGTRLSIL.